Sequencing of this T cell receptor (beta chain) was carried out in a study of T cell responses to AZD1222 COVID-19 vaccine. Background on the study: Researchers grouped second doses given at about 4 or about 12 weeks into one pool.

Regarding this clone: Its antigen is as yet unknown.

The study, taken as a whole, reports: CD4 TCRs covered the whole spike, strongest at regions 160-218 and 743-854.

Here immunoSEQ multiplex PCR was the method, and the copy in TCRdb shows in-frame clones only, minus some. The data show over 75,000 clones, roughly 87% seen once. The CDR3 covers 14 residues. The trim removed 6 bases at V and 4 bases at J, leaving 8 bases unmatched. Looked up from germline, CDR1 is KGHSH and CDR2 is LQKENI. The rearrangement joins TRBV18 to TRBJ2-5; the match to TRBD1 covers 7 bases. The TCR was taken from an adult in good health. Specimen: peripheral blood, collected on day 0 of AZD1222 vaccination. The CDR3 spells CASSQETGRETQYF. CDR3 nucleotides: TGTGCCAGCTCCCAGGAGACAGGGAGAGAGACCCAGTACTTC.